The source of this T cell receptor (beta chain) is a study of tumor-infiltrating lymphocytes in localized non-small cell lung cancer. Overall study findings and caveats: Not all patients were TCR sequenced, owing to tissue quantity. IM1 and IM2 tumors showed no difference in T-cell fraction.

As concerns this clone: The antigen remains unidentified.

The data were produced by immunoSEQ multiplex PCR, yet TCRdb's version contains in-frame clones alone and is incomplete. The table shows approximately 8,700 clones, with approximately 82% occurring only once. In germline, CDR1 is MNHEY, CDR2 SVGAGI. The CDR3 loop spans 14 amino acids. V lost 0 bases and J 2 bases, leaving 8 bases between the germline ends. The sample consisted of uninvolved lung tissue not adjacent to the tumor. The sequence was collected from a human donor with non-small cell lung cancer. The V gene is TRBV6-5, the J gene TRBJ2-7; tentative D call: TRBD1 (5 bases). DNA of the CDR3: TGTGCCAGCAGTTACTCAGGGGCAACCTACGAGCAGTACTTC. Translation: CASSYSGATYEQYF.